This TCR beta chain was sequenced for a study of spatial heterogeneity in lung cancer. A single record per CDR3 protein comes from TCRdb applying MiXCR to the 5' RACE reads. The sample records more than 80,000 distinct CDR3 sequences, more than 10% being singletons. Time point indicated: sample taken at primary tumor resection. Tumor, nontumor lung or frozen PBMC supplied whole RNA, sequenced without sorting. A total of some 70 untreated early-stage non-small cell lung cancer patients served as donors. Trimming shortened V by 1 base and J by 12 bases, and 13 bases separated the two germline ends. Germline assignment: CDR1 SEHNR and CDR2 FQNEAQ (reference sequence). The length of the CDR3 is 13 residues. This clonotype was recorded a few times.

The receptor was isolated from a male donor with early-stage non-small cell lung cancer. This sample comprised PBMCs, obtained at surgery. The V call is TRBV7-9, the J call TRBJ2-1, with TRBD1 as a possible D gene (6 bases). For the CDR3, the DNA is TGTGCCAGCAGCTTAGAGAGACAGACAGGGCAGTTCTTC. Translated: CASSLERQTGQFF.